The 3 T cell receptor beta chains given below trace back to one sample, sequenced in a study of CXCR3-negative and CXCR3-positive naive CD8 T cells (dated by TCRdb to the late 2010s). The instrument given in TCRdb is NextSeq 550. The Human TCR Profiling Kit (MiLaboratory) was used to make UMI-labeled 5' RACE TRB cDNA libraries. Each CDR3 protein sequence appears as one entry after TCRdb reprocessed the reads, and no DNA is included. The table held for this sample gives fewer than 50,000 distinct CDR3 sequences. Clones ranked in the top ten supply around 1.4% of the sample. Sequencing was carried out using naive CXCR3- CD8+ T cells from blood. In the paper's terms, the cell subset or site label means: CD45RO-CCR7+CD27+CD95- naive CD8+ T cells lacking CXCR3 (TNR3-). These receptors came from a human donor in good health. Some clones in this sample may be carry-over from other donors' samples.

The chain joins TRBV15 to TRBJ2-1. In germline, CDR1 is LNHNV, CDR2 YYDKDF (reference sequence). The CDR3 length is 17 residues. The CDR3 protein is CATSRDDTASSYNEQFF. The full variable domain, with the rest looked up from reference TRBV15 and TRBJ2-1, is DAMVIQNPRYQVTQFGKPVTLSCSQTLNHNVMYWYQQKSSQAPKLLFHYYDKDFNNEADTPDNFQSRRPNTSFCFLDIRSPGLGDTAMYLCATSRDDTASSYNEQFFGPGTRLTVL.

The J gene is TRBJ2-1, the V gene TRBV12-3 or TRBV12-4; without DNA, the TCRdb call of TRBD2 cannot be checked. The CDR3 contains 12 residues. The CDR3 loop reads CASWGGYNEQFF.

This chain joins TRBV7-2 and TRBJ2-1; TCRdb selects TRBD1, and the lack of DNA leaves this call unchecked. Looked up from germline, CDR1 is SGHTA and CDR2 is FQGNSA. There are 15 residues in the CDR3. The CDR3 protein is CASSHGAGGYNEQFF.